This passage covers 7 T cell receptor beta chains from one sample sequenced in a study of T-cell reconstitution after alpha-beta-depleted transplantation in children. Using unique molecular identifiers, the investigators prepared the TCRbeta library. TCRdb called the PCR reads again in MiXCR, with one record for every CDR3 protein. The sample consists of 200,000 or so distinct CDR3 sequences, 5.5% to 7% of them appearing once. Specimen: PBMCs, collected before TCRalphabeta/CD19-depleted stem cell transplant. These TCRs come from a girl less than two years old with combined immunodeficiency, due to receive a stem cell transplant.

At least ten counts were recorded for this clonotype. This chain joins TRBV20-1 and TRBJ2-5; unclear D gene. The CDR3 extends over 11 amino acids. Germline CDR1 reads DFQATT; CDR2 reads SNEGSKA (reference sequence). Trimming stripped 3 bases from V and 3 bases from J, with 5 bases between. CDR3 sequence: CSARAKETQYF. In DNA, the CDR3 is TGCAGTGCTAGGGCAAAAGAGACCCAGTACTTC.

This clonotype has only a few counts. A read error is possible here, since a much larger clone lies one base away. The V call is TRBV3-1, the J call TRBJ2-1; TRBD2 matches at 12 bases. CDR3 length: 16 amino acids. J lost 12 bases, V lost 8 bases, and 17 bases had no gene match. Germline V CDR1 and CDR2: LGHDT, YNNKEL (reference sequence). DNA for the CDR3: TGTGCCAGCTGCCTCCGACTAGCGGGAGAAGTTAGAGGGCAGTTCTTC. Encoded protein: CASCLRLAGEVRGQFF.

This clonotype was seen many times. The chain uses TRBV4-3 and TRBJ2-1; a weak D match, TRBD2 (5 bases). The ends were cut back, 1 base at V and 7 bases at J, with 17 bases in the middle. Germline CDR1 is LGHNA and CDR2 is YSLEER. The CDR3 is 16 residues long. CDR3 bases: TGCGCCAGCAGCCAAGGAGGGCCTTTGGTCTTAAATGAGCAGTTCTTC. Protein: CASSQGGPLVLNEQFF.

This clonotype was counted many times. CDR3 sequence: CASSLAGLAGYEQYF. The CDR3 nucleotides are TGTGCCAGCAGTTTAGCGGGACTAGCGGGATACGAGCAGTACTTC. The V call is TRBV12-3 or TRBV12-4, the J call TRBJ2-7; 13 bases line up with TRBD2. The CDR3 loop spans 15 amino acids. V gave up 0 bases and J gave up 4 bases; unmatched junction bases: 0.

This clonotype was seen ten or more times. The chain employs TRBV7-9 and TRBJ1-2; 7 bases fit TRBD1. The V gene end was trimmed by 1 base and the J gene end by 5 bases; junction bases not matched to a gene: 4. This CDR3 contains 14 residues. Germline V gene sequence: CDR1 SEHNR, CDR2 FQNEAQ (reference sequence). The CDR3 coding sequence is TGTGCCAGCAGCTTAGGACAGGGTTTTTATGGCTACACCTTC. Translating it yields CASSLGQGFYGYTF. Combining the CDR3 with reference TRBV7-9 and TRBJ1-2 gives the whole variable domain DTGVSQNPRHKITKRGQNVTFRCDPISEHNRLYWYRQTLGQGPEFLTYFQNEAQLEKSRLLSDRFSAERPKGSFSTLEIQRTEQGDSAMYLCASSLGQGFYGYTFGSGTRLTVV.

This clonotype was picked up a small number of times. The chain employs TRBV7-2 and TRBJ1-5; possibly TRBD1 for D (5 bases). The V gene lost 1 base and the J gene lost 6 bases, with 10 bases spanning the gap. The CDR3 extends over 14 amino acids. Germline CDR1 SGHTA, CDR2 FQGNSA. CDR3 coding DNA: TGTGCCAGCAGCTTAGGGGGGGGTCCTCAGCCCCAGCATTTT. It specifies CASSLGGGPQPQHF. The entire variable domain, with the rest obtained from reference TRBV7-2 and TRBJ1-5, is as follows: GAGVSQSPSNKVTEKGKDVELRCDPISGHTALYWYRQSLGQGLEFLIYFQGNSAPDKSGLPSDRFSAERTGGSVSTLTIQRTQQEDSAVYLCASSLGGGPQPQHFGDGTRLSIL.

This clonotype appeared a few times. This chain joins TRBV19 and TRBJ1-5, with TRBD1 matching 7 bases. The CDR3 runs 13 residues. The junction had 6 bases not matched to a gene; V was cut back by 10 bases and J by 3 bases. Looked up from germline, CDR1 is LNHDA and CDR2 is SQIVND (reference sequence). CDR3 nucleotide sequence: TGTGCCACAGGACAGGTTTACAATCAGCCCCAGCATTTT. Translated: CATGQVYNQPQHF. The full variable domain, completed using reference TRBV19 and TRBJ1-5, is DGGITQSPKYLFRKEGQNVTLSCEQNLNHDAMYWYRQDPGQGLRLIYYSQIVNDFQKGDIAEGYSVSREKKESFPLTVTSAQKNPTAFYLCATGQVYNQPQHFGDGTRLSIL.